The T cell receptor (beta chain) under discussion was sequenced for a study of blood T cell repertoires in COVID-19. Study summary: Italy, Spain and the United States were the sources of the convalescent and acute COVID-19 samples. PBMCs, B-cell-depleted T cells, or T cells were the source of the cDNA or gDNA that made up the material.

In the authors' workflow: Estimated nucleated cell counts came from reference gene primer amplification. The data were produced by immunoSEQ multiplex PCR, yet TCRdb's version contains in-frame clones alone and is incomplete. From that table come the V and J calls and clone size; the DNA was used to work out D and trimming. The sample shows 71,000 or so clones, about four fifths of them seen only once. The clonotype originates from a man aged 70-80 years with acute or convalescent COVID-19. Sequenced sample: peripheral blood.

CDR3: CASSLSMTGPNEQFF. CDR3 coding DNA: TGTGCCAGCAGTTTATCGATGACAGGGCCTAATGAGCAGTTCTTC. The chain has TRBV27 and TRBJ2-1, with 7 bases that match TRBD1. CDR1 and CDR2 from the germline V gene are MNHEY and SMNVEV (reference sequence). The V and J ends lost 0 bases and 7 bases, in that order; junction bases with no gene match: 6. There are 15 residues in the CDR3.